These 14 T cell receptor beta chains were sequenced from one sample in a study of vaccination effects on CD4 cells after COVID-19. Produced via immunoSEQ multiplex PCR; TCRdb's table is partial and in-frame only. The sample includes roughly 33,000 clones, approximately 81% seen only once; the top ten take under 8%. These receptors' antigens are unknown. At the end of nine to ten days of culture, CD4+ T cells were isolated. The individual was infected with SARS-CoV-2 between March and December 2020, as confirmed by PCR. Each person got two doses of an mRNA SARS-CoV-2 vaccine, BNT162b2 or mRNA-1273. The starting material was CD4+ T cells from PBMCs cultured without peptide, obtained after COVID-19 vaccination. These receptors originate from a human donor who had a prior SARS-CoV-2 infection.

This clone was seen once. V is TRBV4-1 and J is TRBJ1-1, with 10 nucleotides matching TRBD1. The germline gives CDR1 MGHRA, CDR2 YSYEKL. Trimming removed 4 bases from V and 5 bases from J; junction bases left unmatched: 7. The length of the CDR3 is 15 residues. CDR3 in DNA: TGCGCCAGCAGCCCCGGACAGGGGGTGATTACTGAAGCTTTCTTT. Protein sequence: CASSPGQGVITEAFF.

The sample holds one count of this clone. The chain carries TRBV11-2 and TRBJ2-2; D perhaps matches TRBD1 (6 bases). Trimming left V 3 bases short and J 2 bases short, with 10 bases between. Germline lookup yields CDR1 SGHAT and CDR2 FQNNGV. The CDR3 spans 15 residues. CDR3 residues: CASSFGQLNTGELFF. CDR3 in DNA: TGTGCCAGCAGCTTTGGACAGCTAAACACCGGGGAGCTGTTTTTT.

This chain links TRBV7-2 with TRBJ2-7, with TRBD1 matching over 10 bases. J was trimmed by 7 bases and V by 5 bases; bases with no gene match: 8. This CDR3 contains 14 residues. Germline V CDR1 and CDR2: SGHTA, FQGNSA. CDR3 sequence: CASSLGTGAGEQYF. The DNA for the CDR3 is TGTGCCAGCAGCCTTGGGACAGGGGCGGGGGAGCAGTACTTC.

The V and J genes are TRBV4-3 and TRBJ2-7, with 7 bases that match TRBD2. The germline V gene has CDR1 LGHNA and CDR2 YSLEER. V shed 1 base, J shed 0 bases, and the junction held 12 bases outside the gene matches. The CDR3 covers 18 residues. The chain's CDR3 is CASSQGWSGGPSSYEQYF. In DNA, the CDR3 is TGCGCCAGCAGCCAAGGGTGGTCGGGAGGCCCAAGCTCCTACGAGCAGTACTTC.

A few counts support this clone. The chain combines TRBV2 with TRBJ2-5; unclear D gene. Trimming stripped 2 bases from V and 5 bases from J, with 3 bases between. This CDR3 has 11 amino acids. CDR1 and CDR2 from the germline V gene are SNHLY and FYNNEI. CDR3 DNA: TGTGCCAGCAGTGAACGGGAGACCCAGTACTTC. Its protein is CASSERETQYF.

The chain employs TRBV6-5 and TRBJ2-4; D is possibly TRBD1 or TRBD2 (7 bases each). The germline V and J ends were trimmed by 6 bases and 8 bases, with 14 bases remaining between them. The CDR3 length is 13 residues. Germline V CDR1 and CDR2: MNHEY, SVGAGI. The CDR3 region is CASSEQGGDIQYF. The CDR3 coding sequence is TGTGCCAGCAGCGAGCAGGGGGGGGACATTCAGTACTTC.

The rearrangement uses TRBV6-6 and TRBJ1-2, with 7 bases lining up with TRBD1. V dropped 0 bases and J dropped 6; count of bases not matched to a gene: 10. Looked up from germline, CDR1 is MNHNY and CDR2 is SVGAGI (reference sequence). This CDR3 has 16 residues. DNA of the CDR3: TGTGCCAGCAGTTACTCCCAAAAGGGGGCGTTGGATGGCTACACCTTC. Translated, it gives CASSYSQKGALDGYTF.

This clone came up a few times. The chain carries TRBV4-1 and TRBJ2-2; perhaps D is TRBD1 or TRBD2 (5 bases each). Germline-derived CDR1 and CDR2 are MGHRA and YSYEKL. The V end lost 5 bases, the J end lost 6 bases, and 19 bases lay between the germline ends. This CDR3 spans 16 amino acids. DNA for the CDR3: TGCGCCAGCAGCTATTACACTGATTTGGGGGCCGGGGAGCTGTTTTTT. Translating gives CASSYYTDLGAGELFF.

This chain connects TRBV2 to TRBJ2-1; D possibly uses TRBD1 or TRBD2 (6 bases each). The CDR3 length is 14 residues. The ends were cut back, 5 bases at V and 14 bases at J, with 22 bases in the middle. In germline, CDR1 is SNHLY, CDR2 FYNNEI. CDR3 sequence: CASSREQGGWGEFF. CDR3 nucleotide sequence: TGTGCCAGCAGTCGGGAACAGGGCGGCTGGGGGGAGTTCTTC.

As regards this clone: Within the sample, other DNA sequences also encode this same CDR3. CDR3 coding DNA: TGCAGTGCTAGTAGGTCCTACGAGCAGTACTTC. Translating it yields CSASRSYEQYF. The chain carries TRBV20-1 and TRBJ2-7; D gene unclear. The germline V and J ends were trimmed by 3 bases and 1 base, with 4 bases remaining between them. This CDR3 is 11 amino acids long. Per the germline V gene, CDR1 is DFQATT and CDR2 is SNEGSKA (reference sequence).

The gene calls are TRBV2 and TRBJ1-6, with D hard to call. Germline V gene data show CDR1 as SNHLY and CDR2 as FYNNEI. The CDR3 contains 16 residues. Trimming left V 6 bases short and J 0 bases short, with 12 bases between. Here the CDR3 reads CASSDPASSYNSPLHF. As DNA, the CDR3 is TGTGCCAGCAGCGATCCGGCGTCCTCCTATAATTCACCCCTCCACTTT. The full variable domain, completed using reference TRBV2 and TRBJ1-6, is EPEVTQTPSHQVTQMGQEVILRCVPISNHLYFYWYRQILGQKVEFLVSFYNNEISEKSEIFDDQFSVERPDGSNFTLKIRSTKLEDSAMYFCASSDPASSYNSPLHFGNGTRLTVT.

Only a few counts were recorded for this clone. The CDR3 region is CASSLGLAGHTGELFF. The CDR3 DNA reads TGCGCCAGCAGCTTGGGACTAGCGGGACACACCGGGGAGCTGTTTTTT. The gene calls are TRBV5-1 and TRBJ2-2, with TRBD2 identical over 11 bases. This CDR3 has 16 amino acids. The V gene end was trimmed by 0 bases and the J gene end by 3 bases; junction bases not matched to a gene: 1. Germline-derived CDR1 and CDR2 are SGHRS and YFSETQ. The full variable domain, in which reference TRBV5-1 and TRBJ2-2 provide the parts outside the CDR3, is KAGVTQTPRYLIKTRGQQVTLSCSPISGHRSVSWYQQTPGQGLQFLFEYFSETQRNKGNFPGRFSGRQFSNSRSEMNVSTLELGDSALYLCASSLGLAGHTGELFFGEGSRLTVL.

A few counts support this clone. The J gene is TRBJ1-1, the V gene TRBV3-1 (or the pseudogene TRBV3-2); possibly TRBD1 for D (6 bases). This CDR3 region has 14 residues. Trimming pared 4 bases from V and 5 bases from J, leaving 14 bases between. The germline V gene encodes CDR1 LGHDT and CDR2 YNNKEL (reference sequence). CDR3 sequence: CASSLQGGDTEAFF. CDR3 sequence (DNA): TGTGCCAGCAGCCTACAGGGTGGTGATACTGAAGCTTTCTTT.

Only one count was recorded for this clone. The genes are TRBV29-1 and TRBJ1-1; D remains unclear. The CDR3 covers 12 residues. The V gene's germline CDR1 is SQVTM and CDR2 ANQGSEA. Trimming removed 1 base from V and 7 bases from J, with 10 bases in between. The CDR3 DNA is TGCAGCGTTGAAGGGCTGGCAGTTGAAGCTTTCTTT. Its protein product is CSVEGLAVEAFF.